The rows below give T cell receptor beta chains drawn from one sample of a study of blood T cells in healthy people across ages. One entry per CDR3 protein results from TCRdb running MiXCR on the 5' RACE reads. The sample contains about 810,000 distinct CDR3 sequences, around 34% of which appear only once. The sample comprised blood. All receptors derive from a man aged 18 to 29 in good health. Both conserved end residues are part of each CDR3. D genes are given only for firm matches. Only some rows state a clone size, as once, few, many or a class for expanded clones.

CDR3 DNA	CDR3 protein	J gene	clone size	V gene	D gene
TGTGCCACCAGTGATAATGGGGGAATGGAGACCCAGTACTTC	CATSDNGGMETQYF	TRBJ2-5	many	TRBV24-1	-
TGTGCCAGCAGCTTAGGACTAAAGGCTCAGTTCTTC	CASSLGLKAQFF	TRBJ2-1	-	TRBV13	-
TGCAGTGCTAGCGGGGGAGGGTCTGGAAACACCATATATTTT	CSASGGGSGNTIYF	TRBJ1-3	once	TRBV20-1	-
TGTGCCAGCAGCTTAGAACGGAGCACTGAAGCTTTCTTT	CASSLERSTEAFF	TRBJ1-1	-	TRBV7-2	-
TGCAGTGCTAGACCCGGCGGCCAAAATGAAAAACTGTTTTTT	CSARPGGQNEKLFF	TRBJ1-4	few	TRBV20-1	-
TGCAGCGTTGAAGTCTTGGGACACAACAATGAGCAGTTCTTC	CSVEVLGHNNEQFF	TRBJ2-1	many	TRBV29-1	-
TGCAGTGCTACGGGACTAGCTAATGAGCAGTACTTC	CSATGLANEQYF	TRBJ2-7	few	TRBV20-1	TRBD2
TGCGCCAGCAGCCAAGATGAGGGGGGGAGTGAGCAGTTCTTC	CASSQDEGGSEQFF	TRBJ2-1	-	TRBV4-1	-
TGTGCCATCAGTGAGAGTAGGGCCGCGCGCACCGGGGAGCTGTTTTTT	CAISESRAARTGELFF	TRBJ2-2	-	TRBV10-3	-
TGTGCCAGCAGCCGACCCGGACTAGCGGGTGGAGAGACCCAGTACTTC	CASSRPGLAGGETQYF	TRBJ2-5	-	TRBV6-6	TRBD2
TGCAGTGCTAGAATCGGGGGCCGCACAGATACGCAGTATTTT	CSARIGGRTDTQYF	TRBJ2-3	-	TRBV20-1	-
TGTGCCAGCAGCCGTACACCGGGACACGAAATACAAGAGACCCAGTACTTC	CASSRTPGHEIQETQYF	TRBJ2-5	-	TRBV6-2/TRBV6-3	-
TGTGCCAGCAGTTTATTCGGCCCGGGACTAGCGGGGGGAAGCTCCTACAATGAGCAGTTCTTC	CASSLFGPGLAGGSSYNEQFF	TRBJ2-1	-	TRBV28	TRBD2
TGTGCCAGCAGCCGCCGGGTCACAACTAATGAAAAACTGTTTTTT	CASSRRVTTNEKLFF	TRBJ1-4	-	TRBV6-6	-
TGTGCCAGCAGCCAGGACCTAGCGGGGGCCGTCAATGAGCAGTTCTTC	CASSQDLAGAVNEQFF	TRBJ2-1	-	TRBV3-1	TRBD2
TGTGCCAGCGGCGATATTGAAAAACTGTTTTTT	CASGDIEKLFF	TRBJ1-4	-	TRBV7-6	-
TGTGCCAGCAGTTCACACGCGGGGGACTGGGCCGGGGAGCTGTTTTTT	CASSSHAGDWAGELFF	TRBJ2-2	-	TRBV6-5	TRBD2
TGCAGTGCTAGAGAACGGACAGGAACGAACACCGGGGAGCTGTTTTTT	CSARERTGTNTGELFF	TRBJ2-2	few	TRBV20-1	TRBD1
TGCAGTGCTAGAGATGTCGGGACAGAAAGGGGCTACACCTTC	CSARDVGTERGYTF	TRBJ1-2	few	TRBV20-1	TRBD1
TGCGCCAGCAGCTTATTAAGTGACTCCAACACCGGGGAGCTGTTTTTT	CASSLLSDSNTGELFF	TRBJ2-2	-	TRBV5-1	-
TGCAGTGCCACCAAGGTGGGGGGAAGTGGCTACACCTTC	CSATKVGGSGYTF	TRBJ1-2	-	TRBV20-1	-
TGTGCCACCAGTGAGAGAGGACGGTGGGATCAGCCCCAGCATTTT	CATSERGRWDQPQHF	TRBJ1-5	few	TRBV24-1	-